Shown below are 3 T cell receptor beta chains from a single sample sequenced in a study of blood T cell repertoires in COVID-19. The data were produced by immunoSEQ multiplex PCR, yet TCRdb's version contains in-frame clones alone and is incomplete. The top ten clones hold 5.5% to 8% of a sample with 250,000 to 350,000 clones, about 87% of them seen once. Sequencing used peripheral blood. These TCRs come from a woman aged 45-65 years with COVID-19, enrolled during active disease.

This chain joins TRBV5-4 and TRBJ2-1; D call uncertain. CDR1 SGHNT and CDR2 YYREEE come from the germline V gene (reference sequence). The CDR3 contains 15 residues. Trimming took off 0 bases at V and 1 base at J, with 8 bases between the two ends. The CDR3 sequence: CASSLDGQSYNEQFF. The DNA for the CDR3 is TGTGCCAGCAGCTTGGATGGGCAGTCCTACAATGAGCAGTTCTTC.

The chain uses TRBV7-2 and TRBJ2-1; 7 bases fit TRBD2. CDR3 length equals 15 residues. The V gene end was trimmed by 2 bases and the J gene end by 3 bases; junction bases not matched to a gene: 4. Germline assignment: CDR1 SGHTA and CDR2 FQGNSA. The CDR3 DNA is TGTGCCAGCAGCTTAATGCGCGGGAGCTACAATGAGCAGTTCTTC. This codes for CASSLMRGSYNEQFF.

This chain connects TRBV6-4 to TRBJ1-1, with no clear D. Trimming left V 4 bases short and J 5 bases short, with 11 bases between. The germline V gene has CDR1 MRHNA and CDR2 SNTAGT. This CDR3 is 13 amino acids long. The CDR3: CASSGLDETEAFF. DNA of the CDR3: TGTGCCAGCAGTGGGCTAGACGAAACTGAAGCTTTCTTT.